The 16 T cell receptor beta chains given below trace back to one sample, sequenced in a study of lymphopenia after photon versus proton radiotherapy. Clones were read by immunoSEQ multiplex PCR, and TCRdb kept only the in-frame ones, dropping some. The sample contains around 70,000 clones, less than 95% of which appear only once. Sequencing was performed on peripheral blood, taken from a patient treated with photon-based radiotherapy. Every receptor here comes from a woman aged 40-49 years with cholangiocarcinoma.

V gene TRBV11-2 combines with J gene TRBJ2-1; 8 nucleotides match TRBD2. This CDR3 is built from 16 residues. Per the germline V gene, CDR1 is SGHAT and CDR2 is FQNNGV. The V and J ends lost 5 bases and 0 bases, in that order; junction bases with no gene match: 6. CDR3 loop: CASSPLAGISYNEQFF. DNA of the CDR3: TGTGCCAGCAGCCCTTTAGCGGGGATCTCCTACAATGAGCAGTTCTTC.

A note on this clone: Additional DNA sequences in this sample encode the identical CDR3. The gene calls are TRBV5-1 and TRBJ1-1; no firm D call. The V gene lost 0 bases and the J gene lost 1 base, with 7 bases spanning the gap. Looked up from germline, CDR1 is SGHRS and CDR2 is YFSETQ. This CDR3 has 14 residues. CDR3 DNA: TGCGCCAGCAGCTTGGCAGGTGGGAACACTGAAGCTTTCTTT. It encodes CASSLAGGNTEAFF.

Of note for this clone: Other DNA sequences in this specimen translate into the identical CDR3. This sequence joins TRBV27 and TRBJ2-7, with a weak D call TRBD2 (5 bases). The germline CDR1 and CDR2 sequences are MNHEY and SMNVEV (reference sequence). V dropped 5 bases and J dropped 1 base, with 9 bases sitting between them. The CDR3 has 13 residues. The CDR3 loop reads CASSLGGSYEQYF. In DNA form, the CDR3 reads TGTGCCAGCAGTCTCGGAGGATCCTACGAGCAGTACTTC.

The genes are TRBV28 and TRBJ2-7; perhaps TRBD2 as D (7 bases). CDR1 is MDHEN and CDR2 is SYDVKM in the germline V gene. Trimming cost V 3 bases and J 4 bases, with 25 bases left between them. The CDR3 runs 18 residues. CDR3 DNA sequence: TGTGCCAGCAGTTTGGGAGAGGGGGGGGCCGAAGTACCTTACGAGCAGTACTTC. As protein: CASSLGEGGAEVPYEQYF.

The chain recombines TRBV29-1 with TRBJ2-7, with 9 nucleotides matching TRBD2. V was pared by 7 bases and J by 8 bases, with 12 bases of the junction left unmatched. Germline CDR1 reads SQVTM; CDR2 reads ANQGSEA. The CDR3 runs 13 residues. CDR3 protein: CSADDGGTSKQYF. For the CDR3, the DNA is TGCAGCGCTGACGACGGGGGGACTAGCAAGCAGTACTTC.

This sequence joins TRBV6-1 and TRBJ2-1; 11 nucleotides line up with TRBD2. There are 15 residues in the CDR3. The trim removed 4 bases at V and 7 bases at J, leaving 6 bases unmatched. Per the germline V gene, CDR1 is MNHNS and CDR2 is SASEGT. The CDR3 loop is CASSVTSGGRNEQFF. CDR3 nucleotide sequence: TGTGCCAGCAGTGTTACTAGCGGGGGTAGGAATGAGCAGTTCTTC.

The chain links TRBV6-1 to TRBJ1-2; D gene unclear. V was cut by 7 bases and J by 3 bases, with 15 bases left in between. CDR1 is MNHNS and CDR2 is SASEGT in the germline V gene. The CDR3 is 14 amino acids. The CDR3 coding sequence is TGTGCCAGCACCCTAAGTCTCAGTGACTATGGCTACACCTTC. Amino acid sequence: CASTLSLSDYGYTF.

The J gene is TRBJ2-5, the V gene TRBV2; the match to TRBD1 covers 7 bases. Germline CDR1 SNHLY, CDR2 FYNNEI. J was trimmed by 1 base and V by 5 bases; bases with no gene match: 4. This CDR3 region has 14 residues. The CDR3 sequence: CASSRDSPQETQYF. For the CDR3, the DNA is TGTGCCAGCAGTCGGGACAGTCCCCAAGAGACCCAGTACTTC.

The rearrangement joins TRBV10-3 to TRBJ2-5, with 7 positions matching TRBD2. This CDR3 is built from 16 residues. Germline trimming cut 0 bases from V and 2 bases from J; bases unmatched to any gene: 6. From germline, CDR1 is ENHRY and CDR2 SYGVKD. The CDR3 nucleotides are TGTGCCATCAGTGAGTCACGGCGGGAGAGACAAGAGACCCAGTACTTC. Its translation is CAISESRRERQETQYF.

The chain uses TRBV28 and TRBJ2-2; 11 bases are shared with TRBD2. V dropped 1 base and J dropped 5; count of bases not matched to a gene: 15. Per the germline V gene, CDR1 is MDHEN and CDR2 is SYDVKM. The CDR3 consists of 20 residues. CDR3 amino acids: CASSLFPSRLAGGKTGELFF. In DNA form, the CDR3 reads TGTGCCAGCAGTTTATTCCCCTCTAGGCTAGCGGGAGGTAAAACCGGGGAGCTGTTTTTT.

The rearrangement joins TRBV29-1 to TRBJ2-7, with 10 positions matching TRBD2. This CDR3 spans 16 amino acids. After removal of 3 bases from V and 0 bases from J, the junction contained 8 bases not matched to a gene. The germline V gene has CDR1 SQVTM and CDR2 ANQGSEA. The CDR3 DNA follows: TGCAGCGTTGACGGGCTAGCGGGAGAGGTCTCCTACGAGCAGTACTTC. Amino acids: CSVDGLAGEVSYEQYF.

The chain uses TRBV6-1 and TRBJ2-3; TRBD1 might be the D (5 bases). The V gene lost 5 bases and the J gene lost 0 bases, with 12 bases spanning the gap. The germline V gene encodes CDR1 MNHNS and CDR2 SASEGT. The CDR3 is 15 amino acids. CDR3 sequence reads: CASSPDRPSTDTQYF. In DNA form, the CDR3 reads TGTGCCAGCAGTCCTGACAGACCTAGCACAGATACGCAGTATTTT.

This chain uses TRBV4-1 with TRBJ1-2; D ambiguous. V was trimmed by 2 bases and J by 7 bases, leaving 23 bases between them. CDR1 and CDR2 (germline): MGHRA, YSYEKL. CDR3 length: 17 residues. The CDR3 is CASSQPVTRGQNRGYTF. The CDR3 DNA reads TGCGCCAGCAGCCAACCGGTAACCCGCGGGCAGAATCGTGGCTACACCTTC.

As DNA, the CDR3 is TGTGCCAGCAGCTTTAGCGGGAGGAGGGGCGGGGAGCTGTTTTTT. This translates into CASSFSGRRGGELFF. The chain employs TRBV5-4 and TRBJ2-2; 10 bases align to TRBD2. Trimming at V came to 2 bases and at J to 7 bases, leaving 5 bases not matched to a gene. The CDR3 loop spans 15 amino acids. The V gene's germline CDR1 is SGHNT and CDR2 YYREEE (reference sequence).

The CDR3 protein is CASRNINYGYTF. The CDR3 bases are TGTGCCAGCAGGAACATAAACTATGGCTACACCTTC. The chain joins TRBV28 to TRBJ1-2, with D unclear. This CDR3 region has 12 residues. Per germline, CDR1 MDHEN and CDR2 SYDVKM. Trimming cost V 6 bases and J 2 bases, with 7 bases left between them.

The chain carries TRBV19 and TRBJ1-5; D gene unclear. Germline-derived CDR1 and CDR2 are LNHDA and SQIVND (reference sequence). The CDR3 extends over 15 amino acids. Trimming took off 7 bases at V and 1 base at J, with 14 bases between the two ends. Here the CDR3 DNA reads TGTGCCAGTACCGCGGGTGGCTACAGCAATCAGCCCCAGCATTTT. This sequence encodes CASTAGGYSNQPQHF.